This TCR beta chain stems from a study of cytomegalovirus exposure and HLA in healthy donors. The overall study: Unique TCRs from HLA-typed donors, about 78 million of them, were held in an early data release.

Note on this clone: Its antigen is not identified.

PCR primers comprised 60 Vbeta and 13 Jbeta primers. Assay: immunoSEQ multiplex PCR; the TCRdb copy retains only in-frame clones and omits some. The profile shows about 120,000 clones, approximately 79% of them singletons. Germline CDR1 reads DFQATT; CDR2 reads SNEGSKA (reference sequence). The CDR3 is 11 residues long. The V end was cut by 6 bases, the J end by 5 bases, with 10 bases between. Overall study results and limits: Versus the 666-donor mean, an Asian-associated ancestry cluster reportedly showed fewer N-insertions in a later analysis. Donors were assumed by presence/absence analyses to have roughly uniform sequencing depth. The study found most TCR sequences rare, yet found some public TCRs in many donors.

Sequencing was done on a sample of PBMCs. The chain employs TRBV20-1 and TRBJ2-5, with D possibly matching TRBD1 (6 bases). The source is a man aged 50 or older in good health and CMV-seropositive. The CDR3 sequence is CSARGLETQYF. The CDR3 DNA follows: TGCAGTGCCAGGGGATTGGAGACCCAGTACTTC.